The T cell receptor beta chain described here comes from a study of CD8 T cells in ankylosing spondylitis. Study-wide findings and caveats: Earlier authors reported some of these motif variants in reactive arthritis synovial fluid and blood. Disease-linked clones reportedly concentrated significantly in matched ankylosing spondylitis synovial fluid. Blood from ankylosing spondylitis patients appeared to carry a characteristic roughly 8-variant TCR beta motif. Disease-associated clonotypes exhibited CD8+ identity and were relatively infrequent in peripheral blood.

TCR beta libraries were made by quantitative 5'-RACE with molecular barcodes. Using its own MiXCR run on the 5' RACE reads, TCRdb lists one record per CDR3 protein. The sample shows 100,000 to 150,000 distinct CDR3 sequences, 15% to 20% of them seen only once. The V end was cut by 7 bases, the J end by 1 base, with 12 bases between. In germline, CDR1 is SNHLY, CDR2 FYNNEI. The CDR3 length is 14 residues. This clonotype was observed a handful of times. Its target is not known. The chain is built from TRBV2 and TRBJ2-3; D is uncertain. This TCR was recovered from a male donor with ankylosing spondylitis. Sequenced sample: blood, either unsorted or a sorted T cell fraction (not recorded which). The CDR3 DNA reads TGTGCCAGCATCAGGCCTATTGGCACAGATACGCAGTATTTT. Its protein is CASIRPIGTDTQYF.